The subject of this entry is one T cell receptor (beta chain). Its cognate antigen is unknown. TCRdb reanalysed the 5' RACE reads using MiXCR and keeps one entry per CDR3 protein. Altogether 420,000 or so distinct CDR3 sequences are present, about a fifth being singletons, with the ten largest covering around 12%. This sample was included in a study of identical twins. The CDR3 loop spans 13 amino acids. The germline V and J ends were trimmed by 4 bases and 5 bases, with 10 bases remaining between them. CDR1 is MNHEY and CDR2 is SVGAGI in the germline V gene. Study findings and constraints: Invariant T cells like MAIT and iNKT could partly confound the zero-insertion analyses. Cord blood's abundant beta clonotypes had fewer insertions, unlike memory repertoires. The study found excess low generation probability among twin-shared out-of-frame alpha sequences.

Material: naive T cells sorted from blood. The origin of this receptor is a man aged 50-60 years in good health. The chain links TRBV6-5 to TRBJ2-3; D uncertain. CDR3 amino acids: CASSSLPEDTQYF. The CDR3 nucleotides read TGTGCCAGCAGTTCACTCCCTGAAGATACGCAGTATTTT.